This T cell receptor beta chain was observed in a study of control samples from healthy donors and cancer patients. CDR1 and CDR2 (germline): MDHEN, SYDVKM. V gave up 5 bases and J gave up 2 bases, with 13 bases separating them. The CDR3 is 15 residues long. This table comes from immunoSEQ multiplex PCR, and its TCRdb copy is limited to in-frame clones, with some not included. The data hold 90,000 to 110,000 clones, with around 89% observed a single time. Sample: blood. This clonotype originated in a woman between 50 and 59 years old in good health. The gene calls are TRBV28 and TRBJ1-5; D gene ambiguous. CDR3 residues: CASSDLSGGNQPQHF. The CDR3 DNA is TGTGCCAGCAGTGATCTTAGCGGGGGCAATCAGCCCCAGCATTTT.